Listed below are T cell receptor beta chains from one sample, sequenced in a study of blood T cell repertoires in COVID-19. The protocol was immunoSEQ multiplex PCR, while the TCRdb copy is restricted to in-frame clones and leaves out a portion. This sample yields roughly 220,000 clones, of which approximately 81% are seen a single time; 20% belongs to the top ten. The source material was peripheral blood. Source of these receptors: a man aged 30 to 39 with active or convalescent COVID-19. CDR3s include the opening cysteine and the closing phenylalanine or tryptophan. D genes are given only for firm matches. Expanded clones are given a class, and other clones once, few, many or no size at all.

-,-,TRBJ2-7,TRBV5-8,TGTGCCAGCCGAAGCTTGCCTCAGAGTCGGGGATACGAGCAGTACTTC,CASRSLPQSRGYEQYF
-,-,TRBJ2-2,TRBV19,TGTGCCAGTAGTATCCAACAGGGAGTCGGTACCGGGGAGCTGTTTTTT,CASSIQQGVGTGELFF
TRBD2,-,TRBJ2-1,TRBV2,TGTGCCAGCAGTGATATCGGGCGGGGGGGATACAATGAGCAGTTCTTC,CASSDIGRGGYNEQFF
-,-,TRBJ2-3,TRBV7-9,TGTGCCAGCACCCTCCAAGGGGCTACAGATACGCAGTATTTT,CASTLQGATDTQYF
TRBD1,-,TRBJ1-1,TRBV6-5,TGTGCCAGCAGCCCCACCCCAGGGGGCAGGACTGAAGCTTTCTTT,CASSPTPGGRTEAFF
-,-,TRBJ1-3,TRBV28,TGTGCCACCGTCGGTGGAAACACCATATATTTT,CATVGGNTIYF
-,-,TRBJ1-1,TRBV5-1,TGCGCCAGCCAACGGGAGGGCACTGAAGCTTTCTTT,CASQREGTEAFF
TRBD1,-,TRBJ2-5,TRBV5-1,TGCGCCAGCAGGGCCGGGACAGTCGCACAAGAGACCCAGTACTTC,CASRAGTVAQETQYF
-,-,TRBJ1-3,TRBV24-1,TGTGCCACCAGTGATGGGCACACCATATATTTT,CATSDGHTIYF
-,-,TRBJ1-4,TRBV6-5,TGTGCCAGCACACGAGGGCCTCCAGAAAAACTGTTTTTT,CASTRGPPEKLFF
-,-,TRBJ2-1,TRBV10-3,TGTGCCATCAGTGAAGGGGGAGCGAGAGGGCAGTTCTTC,CAISEGGARGQFF
-,-,TRBJ1-5,TRBV19,TGTGCCAGTAGTATGGGTTGGGGGGACAATCAGCCCCAGCATTTT,CASSMGWGDNQPQHF
-,-,TRBJ2-1,TRBV7-2,TGTGCCAGCAGCTTAGTTAACAGGGCCCTGCGGGGGCCGAAGTTCTTC,CASSLVNRALRGPKFF
-,-,TRBJ2-1,TRBV6-5,TGTGCCAGCAGCTGGACTGCCAGCTCCTACAATGAGCAGTTCTTC,CASSWTASSYNEQFF
TRBD1,-,TRBJ1-2,TRBV6-5,TGTGCCAGCAGTTACACGGGACAGGGGGCCGGCTACACCTTC,CASSYTGQGAGYTF
-,-,TRBJ2-1,TRBV27,TGTGCCAGCAGAACCGGGAACTACAATGAGCAGTTCTTC,CASRTGNYNEQFF
TRBD2,-,TRBJ2-3,TRBV7-2,TGTGCCAGCAGCCCCGGGGGGGCCACAGATACGCAGTATTTT,CASSPGGATDTQYF
-,-,TRBJ1-2,TRBV6-5,TGTGCCAGCAGTTACTCTAGGGGCTATGGCTACACCTTC,CASSYSRGYGYTF
TRBD1,-,TRBJ2-7,TRBV2,TGTGCCAGCAGTACAGGGGGGCCCTACGAGCAGTACTTC,CASSTGGPYEQYF
-,once,TRBJ2-6,TRBV4-1,TGCGCCAGCAGCCAATTCCCGACTTCCTCTGGGGCCAACGTCCTGACTTTC,CASSQFPTSSGANVLTF
-,-,TRBJ1-3,TRBV9,TGTGCCAGCAGCGTCGACACGCCTGGAAACACCATATATTTT,CASSVDTPGNTIYF
-,-,TRBJ2-7,TRBV4-1,TGCGCCAGCAGCGTCAGGATCTCCTACGAGCAGTACTTC,CASSVRISYEQYF
TRBD2,once,TRBJ2-7,TRBV28,TGTGCCAGCAGTTCCGGGGGGTTCTACGAGCAGTACTTC,CASSSGGFYEQYF
-,-,TRBJ1-5,TRBV6-6,TGTGCCAGCAGTTACCGACAGGAAGGTCAGCCCCAGCATTTT,CASSYRQEGQPQHF
-,few,TRBJ1-5,TRBV9,TGTGCCAGCAGCAAGGGGGAGGGGAGCACCAATCAGCCCCAGCATTTT,CASSKGEGSTNQPQHF
-,-,TRBJ1-2,TRBV7-2,TGTGCCAGCAGCCCCCGACAGACGAATGATGGCTACACCTTC,CASSPRQTNDGYTF